This TCR beta chain came from a study of CD8 T cells in ankylosing spondylitis. General study points: It appeared that ankylosing spondylitis blood was characterized by a TCR beta motif of about eight highly homologous variants. The disease-linked clones had a CD8+ phenotype and low blood frequencies.

Many counts were recorded for this clonotype. The antigen is undetermined. Germline and junction disagree at one end, which may indicate a read error. Molecular-barcoded quantitative 5'-RACE produced these TCR beta libraries. MiXCR, run by TCRdb on the 5' RACE reads, gives a single entry per CDR3 protein. The table lists roughly 100,000 distinct CDR3 sequences, roughly 8.3% of them singletons. Looked up from germline, CDR1 is SSHAT and CDR2 is FNYEAQ (reference sequence). The CDR3 contains 16 residues. Sequencing was carried out using blood, either unsorted or a sorted T cell fraction (not recorded which). The chain carries TRBV7-7 and TRBJ2-2; D not resolved. The receptor's source is a male donor with ankylosing spondylitis or in good health (not recorded which). CDR3 DNA: TGTGCTAGCACCCCCCTCCCCATTCCGCCGACCGGGGAGCTGTTTTTT. It yields the protein CASTPLPIPPTGELFF.